Below are 18 T cell receptor beta chains sequenced from a single sample in a study of blood T cell repertoires in COVID-19 (dated by TCRdb to the early 2020s). The library was obtained by the immunoSEQ multiplex PCR assay. TCRdb mirrors the immuneACCESS table, restricted to in-frame sequences. Some clones are absent from its copies; in checked studies, under half trace to an unresolved V gene, and the reason for the others is unknown. The sample yields under 450,000 clones; more than 75% were counted once. The top ten clonotypes cover 1.3% of the sample. Sequenced material: PBMCs or T cells enriched from blood (not recorded which). These TCRs come from a man aged 30-40 years who had recovered from COVID-19.

The chain has TRBV5-1 and TRBJ1-2, with TRBD1 as a possible D gene (5 bases). The CDR3 sequence is 13 residues long. V gave up 4 bases and J gave up 7 bases, with 14 bases separating them. CDR1 SGHRS and CDR2 YFSETQ come from the germline V gene. CDR3: CASSPPGVGGYTF. In DNA form, the CDR3 reads TGCGCCAGCAGCCCCCCGGGGGTAGGTGGCTACACCTTC.

Of note for this clone: The same CDR3 is also encoded by other DNA sequences in this sample. The chain combines TRBV12-3 or TRBV12-4 with TRBJ2-5; tentative D call: TRBD2 (6 bases). V was clipped by 3 bases and J by 5 bases, with 7 bases between them. The CDR3 spans 12 residues. The CDR3 is CASSFRGETQYF. For the CDR3, the DNA is TGTGCCAGCAGTTTCCGGGGGGAGACCCAGTACTTC.

The genes are TRBV3-1 (or the pseudogene TRBV3-2) and TRBJ1-4; 9 positions agree with TRBD1. From germline, CDR1 is LGHDT and CDR2 YNNKEL (reference sequence). Trimming at V came to 4 bases and at J to 8 bases, leaving 2 bases not matched to a gene. The CDR3 contains 13 residues. CDR3 DNA: TGTGCCAGCAGCCGAGGGACAGGGGAAAAACTGTTTTTT. Encoded protein: CASSRGTGEKLFF.

V and J are TRBV30 and TRBJ2-7, with D uncertain. The CDR3 loop spans 13 amino acids. Trimming removed 4 bases at V and 2 bases at J, with 12 bases between. From germline, CDR1 is GTSNPN and CDR2 SVGIG (reference sequence). CDR3 residues: CAWTTAPPYEQYF. The CDR3 DNA reads as TGTGCCTGGACTACCGCCCCCCCCTACGAGCAGTACTTC. Together with reference TRBV30 and TRBJ2-7, the CDR3 gives the full variable domain: SQTIHQWPATLVQPVGSPLSLECTVEGTSNPNLYWYRQAAGRGLQLLFYSVGIGQISSEVPQNLSASRPQDRQFILSSKKLLLSDSGFYLCAWTTAPPYEQYFGPGTRLTVT.

The chain links TRBV4-1 to TRBJ2-7; the match to TRBD2 covers 10 bases. With V trimmed by 3 bases and J by 4 bases, 9 bases remained unmatched. Germline V CDR1 and CDR2: MGHRA, YSYEKL. CDR3 size: 16 residues. CDR3 region: CASSQDRAGGPYEQYF. DNA for the CDR3: TGCGCCAGCAGCCAGGACCGAGCGGGGGGGCCTTACGAGCAGTACTTC.

The chain joins TRBV12-5 to TRBJ2-2, with a possible D match to TRBD1 (7 bases). The CDR3 is 15 amino acids. Germline CDR1 is LGHNT and CDR2 is FRNRAP. The V and J ends lost 5 bases and 5 bases respectively, with 15 bases between them. The CDR3 DNA follows: TGTGCTAGTGGTATTAGCAGGGGGGATACCGGGGAGCTGTTTTTT. This translates into CASGISRGDTGELFF.

The chain has TRBV18 and TRBJ1-1, with 7 bases that match TRBD1. The CDR3 is made up of 16 amino acids. In germline, CDR1 is KGHSH, CDR2 LQKENI. The junction had 10 bases not matched to a gene; V was cut back by 6 bases and J by 0 bases. The CDR3 nucleotides read TGTGCCAGCTCTCCTCTCCAGGGGACAGTGAACACTGAAGCTTTCTTT. Amino acids: CASSPLQGTVNTEAFF.

The V and J genes are TRBV6-5 and TRBJ2-7; 10 bases line up with TRBD1. CDR1 is MNHEY and CDR2 is SVGAGI in the germline V gene. This CDR3 is built from 14 residues. V was clipped by 2 bases and J by 8 bases; unmatched bases: 6. Here the CDR3 DNA reads TGTGCCAGCAGTTACGGGGGACAGGGGAACAAGCAGTACTTC. Protein sequence: CASSYGGQGNKQYF.

J is TRBJ1-1 and V is TRBV27; a possible D gene is TRBD1 (5 bases). The CDR3 length is 13 residues. The V end was cut by 2 bases, the J end by 5 bases, with 9 bases between. Germline CDR1 MNHEY, CDR2 SMNVEV (reference sequence). The CDR3 region is CASSLGRQTEAFF. CDR3 in DNA: TGTGCCAGCAGTTTAGGCCGACAGACTGAAGCTTTCTTT.

A remark on this clone: Sequence at one end of the junction differs from germline and may be a read error. CDR3 amino acids: CASSLAGGAPPDTQYF. In DNA form, the CDR3 reads TGTGCCAGCAGCCTAGCGGGGGGGGCACCACCAGATACGCAGTATTTT. The rearrangement joins TRBV7-2 to TRBJ2-3, with 12 positions matching TRBD2. This CDR3 is built from 16 residues. Looked up from germline, CDR1 is SGHTA and CDR2 is FQGNSA. The variable domain in full, with the rest retrieved from reference TRBV7-2 and TRBJ2-3, is GAGVSQSPSNKVTEKGKDVELRCDPISGHTALYWYRQSLGQGLEFLIYFQGNSAPDKSGLPSDRFSAERTGGSVSTLTIQRTQQEDSAVYLCASSLAGGAPPDTQYFGPGTRLTVL.

V is TRBV9 and J is TRBJ2-7; tentatively, D is TRBD1 (6 bases). V shed 4 bases and J shed 4 bases, with 9 bases lying between them. The CDR3 extends over 12 amino acids. The germline gives CDR1 SGDLS, CDR2 YYNGEE. The chain's CDR3 is CASSSRGYEQYF. The DNA for the CDR3 is TGTGCCAGCAGCTCCAGGGGTTACGAGCAGTACTTC. Together with reference TRBV9 and TRBJ2-7, the CDR3 gives the full variable domain: DSGVTQTPKHLITATGQRVTLRCSPRSGDLSVYWYQQSLDQGLQFLIQYYNGEERAKGNILERFSAQQFPDLHSELNLSSLELGDSALYFCASSSRGYEQYFGPGTRLTVT.

The chain links TRBV5-1 to TRBJ1-1; TRBD1 is a possible D gene (5 bases). The CDR3 runs to 14 residues. CDR1 is SGHRS, CDR2 YFSETQ, per germline. Trimming shortened V by 4 bases and J by 5 bases, and 15 bases separated the two germline ends. CDR3 coding DNA: TGCGCCAGCAGCCCGGGACTGTGGGGGACTGAAGCTTTCTTT. Residues: CASSPGLWGTEAFF.

The chain combines TRBV5-1 with TRBJ2-6; TRBD2 matches 7 bases. The germline gives CDR1 SGHRS, CDR2 YFSETQ. The CDR3 has 16 residues. V lost 4 bases and J lost 2; bases outside the gene matches: 6. The CDR3 reads CASSPGGAAGANVLTF. CDR3 DNA sequence: TGCGCCAGCAGCCCGGGAGGAGCAGCTGGGGCCAACGTCCTGACTTTC. Filled out from reference TRBV5-1 and TRBJ2-6, the complete variable domain reads KAGVTQTPRYLIKTRGQQVTLSCSPISGHRSVSWYQQTPGQGLQFLFEYFSETQRNKGNFPGRFSGRQFSNSRSEMNVSTLELGDSALYLCASSPGGAAGANVLTFGAGSRLTVL.

The chain recombines TRBV7-2 with TRBJ1-5, with TRBD1 matching 7 bases. V shed 5 bases, J shed 4 bases, and the junction held 5 bases outside the gene matches. Per the germline V gene, CDR1 is SGHTA and CDR2 is FQGNSA. The CDR3 covers 14 residues. The CDR3 spells CASSPRTGNQPQHF. CDR3 nucleotides: TGTGCCAGCAGCCCCCGGACAGGTAATCAGCCCCAGCATTTT.

The gene calls are TRBV5-1 and TRBJ2-3; D unresolved. The V end was cut by 9 bases, the J end by 0 bases, with 14 bases between. This CDR3 comprises 14 residues. Germline CDR1 and CDR2: SGHRS and YFSETQ. Here the CDR3 reads CATRYTASTDTQYF. In DNA, the CDR3 is TGCGCCACCCGCTATACAGCTAGCACAGATACGCAGTATTTT.

The V and J genes are TRBV19 and TRBJ1-2; D is unclear. CDR3 size: 14 residues. Germline assignment: CDR1 LNHDA and CDR2 SQIVND (reference sequence). V dropped 1 base and J dropped 5 bases, with 11 bases sitting between them. The CDR3 nucleotides read TGTGCCAGTAGTATAGTCGGTGCCTCTTATGGCTACACCTTC. Residues: CASSIVGASYGYTF. The full variable domain, rest sourced from reference TRBV19 and TRBJ1-2, is DGGITQSPKYLFRKEGQNVTLSCEQNLNHDAMYWYRQDPGQGLRLIYYSQIVNDFQKGDIAEGYSVSREKKESFPLTVTSAQKNPTAFYLCASSIVGASYGYTFGSGTRLTVV.

The chain recombines TRBV4-3 with TRBJ1-2; TRBD1 is a possible D gene (5 bases). CDR3 length: 13 amino acids. Trimming stripped 1 base from V and 2 bases from J, with 5 bases between. Germline CDR1 and CDR2: LGHNA and YSLEER. This CDR3 reads CASSQAGNYGYTF. In nucleotides, the CDR3 is TGCGCCAGCAGCCAAGCAGGGAACTATGGCTACACCTTC.

The chain joins TRBV30 to TRBJ1-1; 7 bases fit TRBD1. The V gene end was trimmed by 7 bases and the J gene end by 5 bases; junction bases not matched to a gene: 10. This CDR3 spans 13 amino acids. Germline V lookup: CDR1 GTSNPN, CDR2 SVGIG (reference sequence). Here the CDR3 DNA reads TGTGCCTTGAAAAGGGGGCTAGATACTGAAGCTTTCTTT. This gives the protein CALKRGLDTEAFF.